The entry that follows covers one T cell receptor beta chain sequence. Its target is unknown. The entry originates in a study of shared clonotypes between healthy human individuals. On the study more broadly: In total, the donors were a couple of women and a few men aged 18 to 49.

Method: immunoSEQ multiplex PCR; TCRdb's copy keeps in-frame clones and lacks some. Of approximately 980,000 clones listed, roughly 72% are singletons. Donors were Caucasian adults residing in Nashville, Tennessee, USA. Findings of the study overall: What naive subsets generally showed was a larger estimated richness than memory subsets showed.

The sequencing sample was made of memory CD4+ T cells sorted from blood. The subset: CD45RA-negative fraction. This receptor was identified in a man between 18 and 35 years old in good health.

CDR3 loop: CASRQTLGGTYEQYF. CDR3 DNA: TGTGCCAGCAGGCAGACCTTAGGGGGCACCTACGAGCAGTACTTC. The J gene is TRBJ2-5, the V gene TRBV6-5, with 7 positions matching TRBD1. Matching the DNA end better, TRBJ2-7 makes the J call doubtful. Germline V lookup: CDR1 MNHEY, CDR2 SVGAGI. The CDR3 runs 15 residues.